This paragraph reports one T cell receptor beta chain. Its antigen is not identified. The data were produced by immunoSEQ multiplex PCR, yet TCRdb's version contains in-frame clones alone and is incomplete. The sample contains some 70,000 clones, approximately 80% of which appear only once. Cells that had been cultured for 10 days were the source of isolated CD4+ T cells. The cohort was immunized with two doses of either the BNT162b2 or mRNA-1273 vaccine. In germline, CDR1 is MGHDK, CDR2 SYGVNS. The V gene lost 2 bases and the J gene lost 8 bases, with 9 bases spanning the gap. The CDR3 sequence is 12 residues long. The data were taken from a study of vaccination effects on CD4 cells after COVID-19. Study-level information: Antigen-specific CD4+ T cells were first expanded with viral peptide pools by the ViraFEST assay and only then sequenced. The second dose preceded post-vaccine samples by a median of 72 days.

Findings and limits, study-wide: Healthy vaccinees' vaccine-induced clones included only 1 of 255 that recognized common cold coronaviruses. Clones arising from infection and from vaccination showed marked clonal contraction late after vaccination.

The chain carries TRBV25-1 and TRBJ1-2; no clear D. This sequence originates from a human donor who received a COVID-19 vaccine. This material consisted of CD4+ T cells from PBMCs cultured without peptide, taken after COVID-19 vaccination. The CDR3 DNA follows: TGTGCCAGCAGTGAAGGTGCGGGAGGCTACACCTTC. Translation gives CASSEGAGGYTF.